A selection of T cell receptor beta chains follows, all from one sample in a study of identical twins. Each CDR3 protein gets one entry after TCRdb re-called the 5' RACE reads with MiXCR. The table records approximately 700,000 distinct CDR3 sequences, around a sixth of them present only once. The same data also went into a second study, on T cells expressing NK-cell markers.

Sequences were obtained from PBMCs. The receptors come from a woman aged 18-35 years in good health. Both conserved end residues are part of each CDR3. The order of the fields is J gene, clone size, D gene, V gene, CDR3 protein, CDR3 DNA. A D gene is named only where the DNA matches it firmly. Clone size is not always given. Where it is, it says once, few, many or a class for expanded clones.

J: TRBJ1-1
size: NA
D: TRBD1
V: TRBV6-1
CDR3: CASNPERQGAWTTEAFF
DNA: TGTGCCAGCAACCCCGAAAGACAGGGGGCATGGACGACTGAAGCTTTCTTT

J: TRBJ2-1
size: few
D: TRBD2
V: TRBV7-3
CDR3: CASSLIPRGGGFF
DNA: TGTGCCAGCAGCTTAATCCCGCGGGGGGGCGGGTTCTTC

J: TRBJ2-1
size: NA
D: NA
V: TRBV7-9
CDR3: CASRKTDNEQFF
DNA: TGTGCCAGCAGAAAAACGGACAATGAGCAGTTCTTC

J: TRBJ2-7
size: NA
D: TRBD1
V: TRBV6-5
CDR3: CASSYTGTGVTYEQYF
DNA: TGTGCCAGCAGTTACACCGGGACAGGGGTTACCTACGAGCAGTACTTC

J: TRBJ2-2
size: NA
D: NA
V: TRBV21-1
CDR3: CASSIGTGKAGELFF
DNA: TGTGCCAGCAGCATCGGGACAGGAAAGGCCGGGGAGCTGTTTTTT

J: TRBJ2-1
size: few
D: NA
V: TRBV14
CDR3: CASSQSFSGPSTYNEQFF
DNA: TGTGCCAGCAGCCAATCCTTTAGCGGACCCTCGACCTACAATGAGCAGTTCTTC

J: TRBJ1-3
size: NA
D: NA
V: TRBV5-5
CDR3: CASSASEGFSVSGNTIYF
DNA: TGTGCCAGCAGCGCCTCTGAGGGGTTCTCAGTCTCTGGAAACACCATATATTTT

J: TRBJ1-1
size: NA
D: TRBD1
V: TRBV20-1
CDR3: CSAVDRDLNTEAFF
DNA: TGCAGTGCGGTGGACAGGGACCTGAACACTGAAGCTTTCTTT

J: TRBJ2-2
size: NA
D: TRBD2
V: TRBV12-3/TRBV12-4
CDR3: CASSFGAGAGELFF
DNA: TGTGCCAGCAGTTTCGGAGCGGGGGCAGGGGAGCTGTTTTTT

J: TRBJ2-1
size: few
D: NA
V: TRBV5-5
CDR3: CASSSQILGSYNEQFF
DNA: TGTGCCAGCAGCTCGCAGATTCTAGGGTCGTACAATGAGCAGTTCTTC

J: TRBJ2-5
size: few
D: TRBD2
V: TRBV2
CDR3: CASSESPGLAGTRETQYF
DNA: TGTGCCAGCAGTGAAAGCCCTGGACTAGCGGGGACTCGAGAGACCCAGTACTTC

J: TRBJ2-5
size: few
D: NA
V: TRBV10-3
CDR3: CAISEAQETQYF
DNA: TGTGCCATCAGTGAGGCCCAAGAGACCCAGTACTTC

J: TRBJ2-3
size: few
D: NA
V: TRBV20-1
CDR3: CSARDGAPRTDTQYF
DNA: TGCAGTGCTAGAGACGGCGCCCCCCGCACAGATACGCAGTATTTT

J: TRBJ2-7
size: few
D: NA
V: TRBV20-1
CDR3: CSALDNYEQYF
DNA: TGCAGTGCTCTGGACAATTACGAGCAGTACTTC

J: TRBJ2-1
size: NA
D: TRBD2
V: TRBV5-1
CDR3: CASRGGSGNNEQFF
DNA: TGCGCCAGCAGAGGCGGGAGCGGGAACAATGAGCAGTTCTTC

J: TRBJ2-3
size: few
D: TRBD2
V: TRBV20-1
CDR3: CSAGPPLAGGPSDTQYF
DNA: TGCAGTGCTGGCCCCCCCTTAGCGGGAGGGCCCTCGGATACGCAGTATTTT

J: TRBJ2-3
size: few
D: TRBD2
V: TRBV14
CDR3: CASSLIRRGSIPDTQYF
DNA: TGTGCCAGCAGCCTTATTCGGCGCGGGAGTATCCCAGATACGCAGTATTTT

J: TRBJ2-1
size: many
D: TRBD2
V: TRBV12-3/TRBV12-4
CDR3: CASSLNSGGTYNEQFF
DNA: TGTGCCAGCAGCCTTAATAGCGGGGGGACCTACAATGAGCAGTTCTTC

J: TRBJ1-1
size: few
D: NA
V: TRBV12-3/TRBV12-4
CDR3: CASSFQGTTEAFF
DNA: TGTGCCAGCAGTTTTCAGGGGACGACTGAAGCTTTCTTT

J: TRBJ1-1
size: few
D: NA
V: TRBV5-1
CDR3: CASSLGTFTSTEAFF
DNA: TGCGCCAGCAGCTTGGGGACCTTTACCTCCACTGAAGCTTTCTTT

J: TRBJ2-1
size: NA
D: TRBD1
V: TRBV5-1
CDR3: CASSLGDRDRNEQFF
DNA: TGCGCCAGCAGCTTGGGGGACAGGGATCGCAATGAGCAGTTCTTC

J: TRBJ2-1
size: few
D: NA
V: TRBV19
CDR3: CASAPSRASWVGEQFF
DNA: TGTGCCAGCGCCCCTTCCAGGGCTTCCTGGGTCGGTGAGCAGTTCTTC

J: TRBJ2-3
size: NA
D: TRBD2
V: TRBV12-3/TRBV12-4
CDR3: CASSLWGGFTDTQYF
DNA: TGTGCCAGCAGTTTATGGGGGGGGTTCACAGATACGCAGTATTTT

J: TRBJ1-6
size: few
D: TRBD1
V: TRBV6-1
CDR3: CASSIQDRGPSPLHF
DNA: TGTGCCAGCAGCATCCAAGACAGGGGGCCTTCACCCCTCCACTTT

J: TRBJ2-5
size: NA
D: NA
V: TRBV11-3
CDR3: CASSYPGAETQYF
DNA: TGTGCCAGCAGCTACCCAGGGGCCGAGACCCAGTACTTC

J: TRBJ1-2
size: NA
D: NA
V: TRBV18
CDR3: CASSPPRTVPYGYTF
DNA: TGTGCCAGCTCACCACCAAGGACAGTCCCCTATGGCTACACCTTC

J: TRBJ1-2
size: few
D: TRBD1
V: TRBV29-1
CDR3: CSVGGQGDYGYTF
DNA: TGCAGCGTTGGGGGACAGGGGGACTATGGCTACACCTTC

J: TRBJ1-1
size: few
D: NA
V: TRBV12-3/TRBV12-4
CDR3: CASSFRQMNTEAFF
DNA: TGTGCCAGCAGTTTCCGACAGATGAACACTGAAGCTTTCTTT

J: TRBJ2-3
size: few
D: TRBD2
V: TRBV6-1
CDR3: CASSERRGVLDTQYF
DNA: TGTGCCAGCAGTGAAAGGCGGGGGGTATTGGATACGCAGTATTTT

J: TRBJ2-1
size: few
D: TRBD2
V: TRBV5-1
CDR3: CASSKGLAGGSEQFF
DNA: TGCGCCAGCAGCAAGGGACTAGCGGGAGGCAGTGAGCAGTTCTTC

J: TRBJ2-7
size: NA
D: NA
V: TRBV4-3
CDR3: CASSQEAGRSYEQYF
DNA: TGCGCCAGCAGCCAAGAGGCGGGGCGCTCCTACGAGCAGTACTTC

J: TRBJ2-5
size: NA
D: TRBD2
V: TRBV18
CDR3: CASSRNPGLAHQETQYF
DNA: TGTGCCAGCTCACGGAATCCGGGACTAGCGCATCAAGAGACCCAGTACTTC

J: TRBJ1-1
size: few
D: NA
V: TRBV6-1
CDR3: CASSEAEGAEAFF
DNA: TGTGCCAGCAGTGAAGCTGAGGGGGCTGAAGCTTTCTTT

J: TRBJ1-4
size: NA
D: TRBD1
V: TRBV25-1
CDR3: CASRQAGTAEKLFF
DNA: TGTGCCAGCAGACAGGCAGGGACAGCTGAAAAACTGTTTTTT

J: TRBJ1-5
size: many
D: NA
V: TRBV12-3/TRBV12-4
CDR3: CASTLGRQPQHF
DNA: TGTGCCAGCACCCTAGGACGTCAGCCCCAGCATTTT

J: TRBJ2-5
size: few
D: TRBD2
V: TRBV6-1
CDR3: CASRAVAGQETQYF
DNA: TGTGCCAGCAGGGCCGTAGCGGGGCAAGAGACCCAGTACTTC

J: TRBJ2-3
size: NA
D: TRBD2
V: TRBV7-3
CDR3: CASSPGVGLAGDTQYF
DNA: TGTGCCAGCAGTCCAGGGGTGGGACTAGCGGGAGATACGCAGTATTTT

J: TRBJ1-5
size: few
D: NA
V: TRBV4-2
CDR3: CASSQFVGKQPQHF
DNA: TGTGCCAGCAGCCAATTCGTAGGGAAGCAGCCCCAGCATTTT

J: TRBJ2-7
size: NA
D: NA
V: TRBV6-5
CDR3: CASSYRKGEQYF
DNA: TGTGCCAGCAGTTACCGGAAGGGCGAGCAGTACTTC

J: TRBJ2-1
size: NA
D: NA
V: TRBV29-1
CDR3: CSRKTGDEQFF
DNA: TGCAGCAGAAAAACAGGTGATGAGCAGTTCTTC

J: TRBJ2-3
size: NA
D: NA
V: TRBV25-1
CDR3: CASSDTGLAPTDTQYF
DNA: TGTGCCAGCAGTGATACGGGGCTAGCTCCCACAGATACGCAGTATTTT

J: TRBJ2-7
size: NA
D: NA
V: TRBV3-1
CDR3: CASSPVAGQGSDEQYF
DNA: TGTGCCAGCAGCCCCGTGGCGGGACAAGGCTCGGACGAGCAGTACTTC

J: TRBJ2-2
size: few
D: TRBD2
V: TRBV7-2
CDR3: CASSFAGTSGGGELFF
DNA: TGTGCCAGCAGTTTCGCCGGGACTAGCGGCGGCGGGGAGCTGTTTTTT

J: TRBJ2-1
size: few
D: TRBD2
V: TRBV12-3/TRBV12-4
CDR3: CASSLALAGGQFF
DNA: TGTGCCAGCAGTTTAGCGTTAGCGGGGGGGCAGTTCTTC

J: TRBJ2-3
size: few
D: TRBD2
V: TRBV10-2
CDR3: CASSPGTRPDTQYF
DNA: TGCGCCAGCAGTCCCGGGACTAGACCGGATACGCAGTATTTT

J: TRBJ2-3
size: NA
D: NA
V: TRBV12-3/TRBV12-4
CDR3: CASVFGVAGTDTQYF
DNA: TGTGCCAGCGTTTTCGGGGTGGCCGGCACAGATACGCAGTATTTT

J: TRBJ2-7
size: NA
D: NA
V: TRBV6-1
CDR3: CASSKSNTGTAYEQYF
DNA: TGTGCCAGCAGTAAGAGCAACACAGGGACCGCCTACGAGCAGTACTTC

J: TRBJ2-1
size: NA
D: NA
V: TRBV15
CDR3: CATRGDLGLNNEQFF
DNA: TGTGCCACCAGGGGGGATTTAGGACTCAACAATGAGCAGTTCTTC

J: TRBJ1-5
size: many
D: NA
V: TRBV12-3/TRBV12-4
CDR3: CASSLGVLAAQHF
DNA: TGTGCCAGCAGCCTGGGGGTCCTAGCAGCCCAGCATTTT

J: TRBJ2-7
size: NA
D: TRBD1
V: TRBV10-3
CDR3: CALRPGQGSYEQYF
DNA: TGTGCCCTCCGGCCGGGACAGGGTTCGTACGAGCAGTACTTC

J: TRBJ2-5
size: NA
D: TRBD1
V: TRBV5-1
CDR3: CASSEAGTGGQETQYF
DNA: TGCGCCAGCAGCGAGGCCGGGACAGGGGGCCAGGAGACCCAGTACTTC